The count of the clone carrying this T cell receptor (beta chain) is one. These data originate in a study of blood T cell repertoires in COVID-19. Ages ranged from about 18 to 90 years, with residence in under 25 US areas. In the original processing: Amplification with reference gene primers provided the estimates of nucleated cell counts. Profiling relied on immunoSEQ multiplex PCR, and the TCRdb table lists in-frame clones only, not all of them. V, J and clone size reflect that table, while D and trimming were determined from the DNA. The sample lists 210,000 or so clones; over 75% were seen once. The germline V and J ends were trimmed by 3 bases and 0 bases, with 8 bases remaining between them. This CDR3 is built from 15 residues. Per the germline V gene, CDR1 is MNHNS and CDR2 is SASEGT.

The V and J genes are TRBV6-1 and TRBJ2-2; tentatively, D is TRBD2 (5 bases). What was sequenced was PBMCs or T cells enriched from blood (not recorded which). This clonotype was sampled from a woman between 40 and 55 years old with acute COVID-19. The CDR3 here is CASSESGANTGELFF. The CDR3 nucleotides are TGTGCCAGCAGTGAGTCCGGGGCGAACACCGGGGAGCTGTTTTTT.